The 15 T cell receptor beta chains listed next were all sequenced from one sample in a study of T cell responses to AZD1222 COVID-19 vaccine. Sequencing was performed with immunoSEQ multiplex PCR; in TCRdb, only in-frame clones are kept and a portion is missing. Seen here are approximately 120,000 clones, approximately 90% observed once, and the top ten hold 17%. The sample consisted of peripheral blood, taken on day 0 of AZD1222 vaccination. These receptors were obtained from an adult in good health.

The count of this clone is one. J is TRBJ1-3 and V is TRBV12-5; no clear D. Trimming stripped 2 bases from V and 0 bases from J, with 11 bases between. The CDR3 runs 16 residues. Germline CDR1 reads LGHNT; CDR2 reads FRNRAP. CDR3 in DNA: TGTGCTAGTGGTTTGAAGGGCGGTAACTCTGGAAACACCATATATTTT. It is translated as CASGLKGGNSGNTIYF. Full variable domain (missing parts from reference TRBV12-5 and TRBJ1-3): DARVTQTPRHKVTEMGQEVTMRCQPILGHNTVFWYRQTMMQGLELLAYFRNRAPLDDSGMPKDRFSAEMPDATLATLKIQPSEPRDSAVYFCASGLKGGNSGNTIYFGEGSWLTVV.

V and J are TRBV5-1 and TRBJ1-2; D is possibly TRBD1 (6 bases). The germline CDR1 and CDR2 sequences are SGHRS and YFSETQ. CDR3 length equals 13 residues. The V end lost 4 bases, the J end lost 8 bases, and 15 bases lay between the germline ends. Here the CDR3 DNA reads TGCGCCAGCAGCCCCGAGGGGGTTTCGGGCTACACCTTC. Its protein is CASSPEGVSGYTF.

This CDR3 is CASNREGVGPGGELFF. DNA of the CDR3: TGTGCCAGCAATAGGGAGGGAGTGGGACCCGGCGGGGAGCTGTTTTTT. The chain has TRBV6-6 and TRBJ2-2; 7 nucleotides line up with TRBD2. J gave up 7 bases and V 7 bases, and 15 bases lay outside the gene matches. The germline V gene has CDR1 MNHNY and CDR2 SVGAGI (reference sequence). The CDR3 is made up of 16 amino acids.

DNA for the CDR3: TGTGCCAGCAGCCCCACTAGCGGGAGGGCCCATGAGCAGTTCTTC. This sequence encodes CASSPTSGRAHEQFF. The gene calls are TRBV3-1 (or the pseudogene TRBV3-2) and TRBJ2-1, with TRBD2 identical over 13 bases. V lost 4 bases and J lost 8; bases outside the gene matches: 5. CDR1 is LGHDT and CDR2 is YNNKEL in the germline V gene (reference sequence). There are 15 residues in the CDR3.

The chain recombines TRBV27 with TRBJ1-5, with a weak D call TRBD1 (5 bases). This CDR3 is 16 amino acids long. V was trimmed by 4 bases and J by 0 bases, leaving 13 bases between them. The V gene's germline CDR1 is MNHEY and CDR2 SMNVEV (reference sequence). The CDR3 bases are TGTGCCAGCAGTTCCTCGGGACCTTTTAGCAATCAGCCCCAGCATTTT. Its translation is CASSSSGPFSNQPQHF.

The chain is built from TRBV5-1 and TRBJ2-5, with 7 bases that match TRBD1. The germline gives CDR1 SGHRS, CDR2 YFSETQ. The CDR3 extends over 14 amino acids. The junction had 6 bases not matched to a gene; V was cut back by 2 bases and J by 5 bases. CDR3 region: CASSLQGTGETQYF. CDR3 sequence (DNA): TGCGCCAGCAGCTTACAGGGGACGGGGGAGACCCAGTACTTC.

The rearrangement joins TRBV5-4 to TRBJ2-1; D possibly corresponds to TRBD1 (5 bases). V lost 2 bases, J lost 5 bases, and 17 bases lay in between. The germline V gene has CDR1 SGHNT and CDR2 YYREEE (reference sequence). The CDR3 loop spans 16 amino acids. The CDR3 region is CASSLFLTPGNNEQFF. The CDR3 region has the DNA TGTGCCAGCAGCTTATTTCTGACTCCAGGGAACAATGAGCAGTTCTTC.

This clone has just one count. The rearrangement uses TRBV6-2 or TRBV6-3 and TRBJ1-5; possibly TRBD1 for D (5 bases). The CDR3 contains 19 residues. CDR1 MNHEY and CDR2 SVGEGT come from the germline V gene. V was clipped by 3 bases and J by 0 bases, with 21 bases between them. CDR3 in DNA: TGTGCCAGCAGTTATCTCCCAGGGAAAGAGGGATATAGCAATCAGCCCCAGCATTTT. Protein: CASSYLPGKEGYSNQPQHF.

CDR3 nucleotide sequence: TGTGCCAGCAGTGAAGCGCCACCTCCGGGGAAACTGTTTTTT. Protein sequence: CASSEAPPPGKLFF. This rearrangement joins TRBV2 to TRBJ1-4, with D uncertain. Germline CDR1 reads SNHLY; CDR2 reads FYNNEI. Trimming stripped 0 bases from V and 11 bases from J, with 13 bases between. The CDR3 runs to 14 residues.

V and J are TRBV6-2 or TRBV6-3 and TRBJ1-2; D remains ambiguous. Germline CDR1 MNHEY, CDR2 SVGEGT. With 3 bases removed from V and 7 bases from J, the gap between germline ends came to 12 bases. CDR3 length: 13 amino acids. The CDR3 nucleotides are TGTGCCAGCAGTTATCCCCGGATTCTTGGCTACACCTTC. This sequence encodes CASSYPRILGYTF.

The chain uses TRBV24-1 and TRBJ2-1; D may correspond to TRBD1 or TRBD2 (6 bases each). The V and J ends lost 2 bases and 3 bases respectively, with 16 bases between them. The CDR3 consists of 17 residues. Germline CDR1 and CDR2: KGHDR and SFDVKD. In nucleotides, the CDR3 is TGTGCCACCAGTGATTCACTCAGAGGGGGGATCTACAATGAGCAGTTCTTC. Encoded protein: CATSDSLRGGIYNEQFF.

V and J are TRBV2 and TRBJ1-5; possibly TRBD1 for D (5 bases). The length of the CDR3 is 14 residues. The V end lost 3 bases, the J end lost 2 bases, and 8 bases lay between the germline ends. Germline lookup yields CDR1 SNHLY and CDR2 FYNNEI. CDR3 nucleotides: TGTGCCAGCAGTGAGGGGGTGGGCAATCAGCCCCAGCATTTT. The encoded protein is CASSEGVGNQPQHF.

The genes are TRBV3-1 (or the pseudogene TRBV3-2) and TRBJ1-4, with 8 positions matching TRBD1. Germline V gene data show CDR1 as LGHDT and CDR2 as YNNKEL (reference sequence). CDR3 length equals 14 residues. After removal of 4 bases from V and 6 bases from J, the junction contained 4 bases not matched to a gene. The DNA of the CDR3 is TGTGCCAGCAGCCTTCAGGGGGCCTATGAAAAACTGTTTTTT. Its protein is CASSLQGAYEKLFF.

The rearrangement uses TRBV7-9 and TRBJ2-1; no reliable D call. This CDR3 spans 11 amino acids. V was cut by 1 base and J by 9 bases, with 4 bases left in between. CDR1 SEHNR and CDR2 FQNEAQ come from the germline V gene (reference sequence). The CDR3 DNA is TGTGCCAGCAGCTTAGTAACTGAGCAGTTCTTC. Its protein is CASSLVTEQFF. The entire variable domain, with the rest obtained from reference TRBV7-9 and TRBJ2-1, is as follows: DTGVSQNPRHKITKRGQNVTFRCDPISEHNRLYWYRQTLGQGPEFLTYFQNEAQLEKSRLLSDRFSAERPKGSFSTLEIQRTEQGDSAMYLCASSLVTEQFFGPGTRLTVL.

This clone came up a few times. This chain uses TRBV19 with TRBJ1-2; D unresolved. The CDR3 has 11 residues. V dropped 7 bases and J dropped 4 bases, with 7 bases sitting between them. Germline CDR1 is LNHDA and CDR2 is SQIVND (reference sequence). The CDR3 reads CASKNAYGYTF. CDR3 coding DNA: TGTGCCAGTAAGAACGCCTATGGCTACACCTTC.